The 14 T cell receptor beta chains given below trace back to one sample, sequenced in a study of blood T cell repertoires in COVID-19. TCRdb's table, derived via immunoSEQ multiplex PCR, lists solely in-frame clones and lacks some. The sample shows roughly 250,000 clones, about 90% of them seen only once. Sample: peripheral blood. These receptor sequences come from a woman in her 30s with COVID-19, enrolled during active disease.

This clone was detected only once. J is TRBJ1-5 and V is TRBV7-5. TRBV7-5 has pseudogene status. This CDR3 region has 17 residues. CDR3 DNA: TGTGTCAGAAGCCCCGGCCCCGGGGAGGGAAGCAATCAGCCCCAGCATTTT. Protein sequence: CVRSPGPGEGSNQPQHF.

The chain is built from TRBV11-2 and TRBJ2-6; possible D gene TRBD1, 6 bases. This CDR3 comprises 15 residues. The V and J ends lost 3 bases and 4 bases respectively, with 10 bases between them. Germline CDR1 reads SGHAT; CDR2 reads FQNNGV. The chain's CDR3 is CASSFTGTGANVLTF. The CDR3 bases are TGTGCCAGCAGCTTCACAGGGACCGGGGCCAACGTCCTGACTTTC. The full variable domain, completed using reference TRBV11-2 and TRBJ2-6, is EAGVAQSPRYKIIEKRQSVAFWCNPISGHATLYWYQQILGQGPKLLIQFQNNGVVDDSQLPKDRFSAERLKGVDSTLKIQPAKLEDSAVYLCASSFTGTGANVLTFGAGSRLTVL.

This clone has only one observation. The chain has TRBV6-5 and TRBJ1-1; D possibly corresponds to TRBD1 (5 bases). The CDR3 has 14 amino acids. The germline V gene encodes CDR1 MNHEY and CDR2 SVGAGI. Trimming cost V 6 bases and J 4 bases, with 15 bases left between them. CDR3 in DNA: TGTGCCAGCAGACCCGTAAGGGGCGTCACTGAAGCTTTCTTT. Translation gives CASRPVRGVTEAFF.

V gene TRBV18 combines with J gene TRBJ1-2; weak D call: TRBD1 (5 bases). The CDR3 contains 14 residues. Between the trimmed V and J ends, which lost 6 bases and 3 bases, there was a span of 14 bases. Germline V CDR1 and CDR2: KGHSH, LQKENI. The CDR3 DNA sequence: TGTGCCAGCTCCCCTTCGTGGGGGGACTATGGCTACACCTTC. Amino acid sequence: CASSPSWGDYGYTF.

This clone was picked up a small number of times. The J gene is TRBJ1-1, the V gene TRBV7-9, with D perhaps matching TRBD1 (6 bases). In germline, CDR1 is SEHNR, CDR2 FQNEAQ (reference sequence). The CDR3 runs to 16 residues. Trimming left V 2 bases short and J 1 base short, with 14 bases between. CDR3 amino acids: CASSLRRDKKNTEAFF. Written as DNA, the CDR3 is TGTGCCAGCAGCTTACGTAGGGACAAAAAGAACACTGAAGCTTTCTTT.

The chain links TRBV5-1 to TRBJ2-2; D perhaps matches TRBD1 (6 bases). The CDR3 covers 15 residues. Germline assignment: CDR1 SGHRS and CDR2 YFSETQ. Trimming shortened V by 7 bases and J by 1 base, and 14 bases separated the two germline ends. CDR3 sequence reads: CASATGQRNTGELFF. CDR3 DNA: TGCGCCAGCGCGACGGGACAACGGAACACCGGGGAGCTGTTTTTT.

This chain joins TRBV9 and TRBJ1-1; D remains ambiguous. The germline CDR1 and CDR2 sequences are SGDLS and YYNGEE. Deletions cut 0 bases from V and 10 bases from J, with 13 bases between. The CDR3 loop spans 13 amino acids. The CDR3 spells CASSVATEGRAFF. The CDR3 DNA reads as TGTGCCAGCAGCGTAGCTACAGAGGGAAGAGCTTTCTTT.

The chain recombines TRBV11-3 with TRBJ2-1; 7 bases are shared with TRBD2. V shed 6 bases, J shed 7 bases, and the junction held 12 bases outside the gene matches. The germline CDR1 and CDR2 sequences are SGHNT and YENEEA. The CDR3 loop spans 15 amino acids. The CDR3 region is CASSYSGTGGNEQFF. DNA of the CDR3: TGTGCCAGCAGTTATTCCGGGACGGGGGGAAATGAGCAGTTCTTC.

The V and J genes are TRBV7-8 and TRBJ1-1, with D perhaps TRBD1 (5 bases). CDR3 length equals 12 residues. V lost 5 bases and J lost 7, with 11 bases in between. The germline CDR1 and CDR2 sequences are SGHVS and FQNEAQ. The CDR3 DNA reads TGTGCCAGCAGCCCGCGGGACCGTGAAGCTTTCTTT. Translating gives CASSPRDREAFF.

V and J are TRBV6-4 and TRBJ2-3, with 10 positions matching TRBD1. The CDR3 totals 16 residues. Germline CDR1 reads MRHNA; CDR2 reads SNTAGT. The J segment lost 4 bases and the V segment lost 0 bases, leaving 4 bases of the junction unmatched. As DNA, the CDR3 is TGTGCCAGCAGTGACTCGAGGGACAGGGGCCCAGATACGCAGTATTTT. Translating it yields CASSDSRDRGPDTQYF.

CDR3 sequence: CASSPRQGQSNNEQFF. Written as DNA, the CDR3 is TGTGCCAGCTCACCTAGACAGGGGCAATCGAACAATGAGCAGTTCTTC. V is TRBV18 and J is TRBJ2-1; the match to TRBD1 covers 8 bases. Trimming cost V 3 bases and J 5 bases; bases outside gene matches: 9. This CDR3 region has 16 residues. Germline V gives CDR1 KGHSH, CDR2 LQKENI.

The chain couples TRBV3-1 (or the pseudogene TRBV3-2) to TRBJ2-1, with TRBD1 identical over 9 bases. From germline, CDR1 is LGHDT and CDR2 YNNKEL (reference sequence). CDR3 length equals 16 residues. The J segment lost 7 bases and the V segment lost 3 bases, leaving 10 bases of the junction unmatched. DNA for the CDR3: TGTGCCAGCAGCCAGTACACCGGGACAGGGCCGAATGAGCAGTTCTTC. The encoded protein is CASSQYTGTGPNEQFF.

The chain uses TRBV5-6 and TRBJ2-4, with 8 bases fitting TRBD2. There are 15 residues in the CDR3. V lost 6 bases, J lost 5 bases, and 10 bases stayed unmatched. CDR1 is SGHDT, CDR2 YYEEEE, per germline. The CDR3 DNA reads as TGTGCCAGCACACGGGGGGGGCGCCTCGAAAACATTCAGTACTTC. Translated: CASTRGGRLENIQYF. Filled out from reference TRBV5-6 and TRBJ2-4, the complete variable domain reads DAGVTQSPTHLIKTRGQQVTLRCSPKSGHDTVSWYQQALGQGPQFIFQYYEEEERQRGNFPDRFSGHQFPNYSSELNVNALLLGDSALYLCASTRGGRLENIQYFGAGTRLSVL.

This rearrangement joins TRBV7-2 to TRBJ2-3; maybe TRBD1 (5 bases). The CDR3 covers 14 residues. CDR1 is SGHTA, CDR2 FQGNSA, per germline. Trimming removed 2 bases from V and 5 bases from J, with 11 bases in between. The CDR3 loop is CASSLTGPGDTQYF. As DNA, the CDR3 is TGTGCCAGCAGCTTAACAGGCCCAGGAGATACGCAGTATTTT.